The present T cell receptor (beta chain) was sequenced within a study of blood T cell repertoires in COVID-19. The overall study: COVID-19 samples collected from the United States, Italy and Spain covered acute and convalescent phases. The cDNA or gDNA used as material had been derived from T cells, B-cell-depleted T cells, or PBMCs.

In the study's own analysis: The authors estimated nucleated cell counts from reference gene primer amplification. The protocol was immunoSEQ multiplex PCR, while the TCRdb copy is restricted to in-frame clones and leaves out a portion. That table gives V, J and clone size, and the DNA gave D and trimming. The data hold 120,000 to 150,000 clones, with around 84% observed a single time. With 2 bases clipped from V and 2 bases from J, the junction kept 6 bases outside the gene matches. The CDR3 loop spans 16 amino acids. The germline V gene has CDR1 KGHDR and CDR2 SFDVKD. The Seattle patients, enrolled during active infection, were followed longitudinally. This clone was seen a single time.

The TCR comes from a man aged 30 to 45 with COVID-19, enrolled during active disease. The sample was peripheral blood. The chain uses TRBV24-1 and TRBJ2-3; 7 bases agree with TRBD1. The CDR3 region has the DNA TGTGCCACCAGTGATTCCGGGACAGCCTTCACAGATACGCAGTATTTT. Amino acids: CATSDSGTAFTDTQYF.